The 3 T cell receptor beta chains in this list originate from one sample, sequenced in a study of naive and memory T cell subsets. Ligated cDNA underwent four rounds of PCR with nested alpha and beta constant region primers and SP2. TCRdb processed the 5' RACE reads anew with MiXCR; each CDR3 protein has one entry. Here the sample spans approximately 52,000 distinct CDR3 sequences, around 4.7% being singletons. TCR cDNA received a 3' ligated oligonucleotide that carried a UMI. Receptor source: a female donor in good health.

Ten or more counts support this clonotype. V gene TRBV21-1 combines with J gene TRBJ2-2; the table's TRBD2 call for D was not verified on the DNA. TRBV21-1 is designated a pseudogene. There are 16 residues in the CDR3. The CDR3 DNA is TGTGCCAGCAGCAAACGGCAGGGAAGGTACACCGGGGAGCTGTTTTTT. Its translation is CASSKRQGRYTGELFF.

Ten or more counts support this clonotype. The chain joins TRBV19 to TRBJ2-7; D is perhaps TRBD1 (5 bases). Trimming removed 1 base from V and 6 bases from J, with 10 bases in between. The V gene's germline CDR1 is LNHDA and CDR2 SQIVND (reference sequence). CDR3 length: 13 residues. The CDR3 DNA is TGTGCCAGTAGTATAGGGGGCTCGGGCGAGCAGTACTTC. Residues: CASSIGGSGEQYF.

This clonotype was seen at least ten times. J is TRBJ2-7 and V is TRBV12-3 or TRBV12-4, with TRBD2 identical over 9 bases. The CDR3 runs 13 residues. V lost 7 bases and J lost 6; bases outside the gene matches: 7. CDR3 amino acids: CASKASGAGEQYF. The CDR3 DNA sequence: TGTGCCAGCAAAGCTAGCGGGGCGGGCGAGCAGTACTTC.